A single sample is the source of the 25 T cell receptor beta chains below, sequenced in a study of T cell responses to AZD1222 COVID-19 vaccine. Method: immunoSEQ multiplex PCR; TCRdb's copy keeps in-frame clones and lacks some. This repertoire shows just over 150,000 clones, 90% found once; its top ten account for less than 1.6%. Material: peripheral blood, obtained 28 days after the second AZD1222 dose. The receptors were sampled from an adult who received the AZD1222 COVID-19 vaccine.

This clone showed up just a few times. Other DNA variants within this sample encode the same CDR3. V gene TRBV20-1 combines with J gene TRBJ2-3; D not resolved. CDR1 is DFQATT and CDR2 is SNEGSKA in the germline V gene (reference sequence). The length of the CDR3 is 11 residues. The V end was cut by 3 bases, the J end by 5 bases, with 6 bases between. The CDR3 DNA is TGCAGTGCTAGTCTTCAAGATACGCAGTATTTT. Its translation is CSASLQDTQYF.

The V gene is TRBV14, the J gene TRBJ1-5; no clear D. The V gene lost 2 bases and the J gene lost 7 bases, with 6 bases spanning the gap. The CDR3 loop spans 12 amino acids. Germline V gene sequence: CDR1 SGHDN, CDR2 FVKESK. The DNA for the CDR3 is TGTGCCAGCAGCCAACCGAACCAGCCCCAGCATTTT. It yields the protein CASSQPNQPQHF.

The rearrangement joins TRBV15 to TRBJ1-1; TRBD1 might be the D (5 bases). The V and J ends lost 4 bases and 11 bases respectively, with 17 bases between them. The CDR3 totals 13 residues. Germline loops: CDR1 LNHNV, CDR2 YYDKDF (reference sequence). CDR3 amino acids: CATSTPAGLRAFF. CDR3 sequence (DNA): TGTGCCACCAGCACACCGGCAGGGTTACGTGCTTTCTTT.

This sequence joins TRBV5-1 and TRBJ2-5, with D possibly being TRBD1 (6 bases). The CDR3 totals 14 residues. Trimming took 6 bases from V and 2 from J, leaving 14 bases between them. From germline, CDR1 is SGHRS and CDR2 YFSETQ. The DNA for the CDR3 is TGCGCCAGCAATCAGGGGCCCGCTCAAGAGACCCAGTACTTC. Encoded protein: CASNQGPAQETQYF.

The chain recombines TRBV3-1 (or the pseudogene TRBV3-2) with TRBJ1-3, with a weak D call TRBD1 (5 bases). The CDR3 runs to 16 residues. V was shortened by 2 bases and J by 4 bases, with 15 bases between the two germline ends. Germline V lookup: CDR1 LGHDT, CDR2 YNNKEL (reference sequence). This CDR3 is CASSQLPGQTGNTIYF. The CDR3 region has the DNA TGTGCCAGCAGCCAATTACCAGGGCAGACAGGAAACACCATATATTTT.

The chain recombines TRBV6-5 with TRBJ2-1; D possibly corresponds to TRBD1 (6 bases). CDR3 length: 16 amino acids. Trimming left V 0 bases short and J 8 bases short, with 17 bases between. Germline values: CDR1 MNHEY, CDR2 SVGAGI. Here the CDR3 DNA reads TGTGCCAGCAGTTACTCTACAGGGAAAGTCAGCTATGAGCAGTTCTTC. Protein: CASSYSTGKVSYEQFF.

This chain joins TRBV9 and TRBJ2-5; D perhaps matches TRBD2 (6 bases). Germline V gene sequence: CDR1 SGDLS, CDR2 YYNGEE. V was clipped by 3 bases and J by 4 bases, with 10 bases between them. The CDR3 runs to 13 residues. Here the CDR3 DNA reads TGTGCCAGCAGCGCGGGAGTTGGAGAGACCCAGTACTTC. Translated: CASSAGVGETQYF.

The V and J genes are TRBV28 and TRBJ1-5; D gene uncertain. Between the trimmed V and J ends, which lost 7 bases and 1 base, there was a span of 11 bases. Per the germline V gene, CDR1 is MDHEN and CDR2 is SYDVKM. This CDR3 comprises 14 residues. In DNA, the CDR3 is TGTGCCAGCACTTCTGGGTCAAGCAATCAGCCCCAGCATTTT. Amino acid sequence: CASTSGSSNQPQHF.

V usage is TRBV6-6 and J usage is TRBJ1-3, with TRBD1 identical over 9 bases. There are 14 residues in the CDR3. Germline CDR1 MNHNY, CDR2 SVGAGI (reference sequence). V shed 6 bases, J shed 4 bases, and the junction held 4 bases outside the gene matches. CDR3: CASSGTGRGNTIYF. CDR3 nucleotides: TGTGCCAGCAGCGGGACAGGGCGGGGAAACACCATATATTTT.

The V call is TRBV7-2, the J call TRBJ1-1; D is undetermined. CDR1 is SGHTA and CDR2 is FQGNSA in the germline V gene. The V end was cut by 5 bases, the J end by 11 bases, with 21 bases between. CDR3 length: 14 amino acids. The CDR3 region is CASSPGGGSSRAFF. Written as DNA, the CDR3 is TGTGCCAGCAGCCCAGGCGGCGGCAGTTCGAGGGCTTTCTTT. The variable domain in full, completed from reference TRBV7-2 and TRBJ1-1, reads GAGVSQSPSNKVTEKGKDVELRCDPISGHTALYWYRQSLGQGLEFLIYFQGNSAPDKSGLPSDRFSAERTGGSVSTLTIQRTQQEDSAVYLCASSPGGGSSRAFFGQGTRLTVV.

The chain is built from TRBV6-5 and TRBJ1-6, with unresolved D. The CDR3 is 13 residues long. Trimming pared 0 bases from V and 9 bases from J, leaving 6 bases between. CDR1 and CDR2 (germline): MNHEY, SVGAGI. CDR3 nucleotides: TGTGCCAGCAGTTACTCTTTGCTTTCACCCCTCCACTTT. Encoded protein: CASSYSLLSPLHF.

V and J are TRBV18 and TRBJ1-5, with TRBD1 matching over 7 bases. From germline, CDR1 is KGHSH and CDR2 LQKENI. This CDR3 comprises 16 residues. J gave up 0 bases and V 3 bases, and 5 bases lay outside the gene matches. The DNA of the CDR3 is TGTGCCAGCTCACCTGAAGGGACAGTTAGCAATCAGCCCCAGCATTTT. Its protein is CASSPEGTVSNQPQHF.

The genes are TRBV12-3 or TRBV12-4 and TRBJ1-2; the D is unclear. This CDR3 has 13 amino acids. Trimming left V 6 bases short and J 6 bases short, with 14 bases between. The CDR3 reads CASSPTLQHGYTF. For the CDR3, the DNA is TGTGCCAGCAGCCCCACACTCCAACATGGCTACACCTTC.

This clone is a singleton in its sample. This CDR3 reads CASSLHPGLGTDTQYF. DNA for the CDR3: TGTGCCAGCAGCCTGCACCCGGGACTAGGCACAGATACGCAGTATTTT. V usage is TRBV5-4 and J usage is TRBJ2-3; 8 positions agree with TRBD2. The CDR3 loop spans 16 amino acids. Germline-derived CDR1 and CDR2 are SGHNT and YYREEE (reference sequence). The junction had 8 bases not matched to a gene; V was cut back by 4 bases and J by 1 base. The full variable domain, with the rest looked up from reference TRBV5-4 and TRBJ2-3, is ETGVTQSPTHLIKTRGQQVTLRCSSQSGHNTVSWYQQALGQGPQFIFQYYREEENGRGNFPPRFSGLQFPNYSSELNVNALELDDSALYLCASSLHPGLGTDTQYFGPGTRLTVL.

This chain connects TRBV25-1 to TRBJ2-2; perhaps TRBD2 as D (6 bases). The CDR3 extends over 14 amino acids. The germline V gene has CDR1 MGHDK and CDR2 SYGVNS. V lost 5 bases and J 6 bases, leaving 13 bases between the germline ends. CDR3 loop: CASSPGDPAGELFF. Here the CDR3 DNA reads TGTGCCAGCAGTCCGGGGGATCCCGCCGGGGAGCTGTTTTTT.

The V gene is TRBV5-6, the J gene TRBJ1-2; 11 bases fit TRBD1. Trimming removed 0 bases from V and 9 bases from J; junction bases left unmatched: 1. The CDR3 covers 13 residues. Per the germline V gene, CDR1 is SGHDT and CDR2 is YYEEEE. CDR3 in amino acids: CASSLGDRGSYTF. CDR3 DNA sequence: TGTGCCAGCAGCTTGGGGGACAGGGGGAGCTACACCTTC.

In this sample, this clone turned up once. The chain couples TRBV27 to TRBJ2-2; D may correspond to TRBD1 or TRBD2 (6 bases each). This CDR3 is built from 16 residues. The germline gives CDR1 MNHEY, CDR2 SMNVEV (reference sequence). V was cut by 5 bases and J by 5 bases, with 18 bases left in between. The CDR3 sequence: CASSTTGRWGTGELFF. Here the CDR3 DNA reads TGTGCCAGCAGTACAACAGGGAGGTGGGGGACCGGGGAGCTGTTTTTT.

The chain combines TRBV5-1 with TRBJ1-2, with TRBD1 matching over 7 bases. V lost 0 bases to trimming and J lost 7 bases; unmatched junction nucleotides: 12. The CDR3 has 16 residues. Per germline, CDR1 SGHRS and CDR2 YFSETQ. The CDR3 coding sequence is TGCGCCAGCAGCTTGGAATCCGGGGGCGCAGGGGGTGGCTACACCTTC. This translates into CASSLESGGAGGGYTF.

The sample holds one count of this clone. The chain employs TRBV19 and TRBJ2-3; TRBD1 might be the D (5 bases). The CDR3 has 13 residues. V was pared by 2 bases and J by 4 bases, with 7 bases between. Germline CDR1 LNHDA, CDR2 SQIVND (reference sequence). The DNA of the CDR3 is TGTGCCAGTAGTATACAGGGCGCAGATACGCAGTATTTT. It codes for CASSIQGADTQYF.

CDR3 nucleotides: TGTGCCAGCAGTTTACAACAGGGGCTCGAGCAGTACTTC. Translated, it gives CASSLQQGLEQYF. The chain employs TRBV27 and TRBJ2-7, with TRBD1 matching over 7 bases. The V and J ends lost 2 bases and 6 bases, in that order; junction bases with no gene match: 4. The germline CDR1 and CDR2 sequences are MNHEY and SMNVEV (reference sequence). CDR3 length: 13 residues.

This chain's CDR3 is CASSQESVYGQYF. In DNA form, the CDR3 reads TGTGCCAGCAGCCAAGAATCCGTGTATGGGCAGTACTTC. This chain links TRBV14 with TRBJ2-7; D gene uncertain. V was trimmed by 0 bases and J by 9 bases, leaving 12 bases between them. Germline V lookup: CDR1 SGHDN, CDR2 FVKESK. This CDR3 contains 13 residues.

The CDR3 DNA reads TGTGCCAGCAGCTTAAAATCAGGGGGTAATTCACCCCTCCACTTT. Translated, it gives CASSLKSGGNSPLHF. J is TRBJ1-6 and V is TRBV13; 7 nucleotides align to TRBD1. In germline, CDR1 is PRHDT, CDR2 FYEKMQ (reference sequence). J lost 6 bases, V lost 2 bases, and 4 bases had no gene match. The CDR3 has 15 residues.

The rearrangement joins TRBV5-1 to TRBJ2-5; 15 bases match TRBD2. Unmatched junction bases numbered 6, after V lost 4 bases and J lost 5 bases. This CDR3 is built from 16 residues. CDR1 is SGHRS and CDR2 is YFSETQ in the germline V gene. Here the CDR3 reads CASSQWTSGGAETQYF. CDR3 coding DNA: TGCGCCAGCAGCCAATGGACTAGCGGGGGGGCTGAGACCCAGTACTTC.

The J gene is TRBJ1-1, the V gene TRBV14, with D maybe TRBD1 (5 bases). Per the germline V gene, CDR1 is SGHDN and CDR2 is FVKESK. The CDR3 length is 15 residues. Trimming removed 2 bases at V and 1 base at J, with 11 bases between. The DNA for the CDR3 is TGTGCCAGCAGCCAATTAGGGACGGCGAACACTGAAGCTTTCTTT. The encoded protein is CASSQLGTANTEAFF.

A note on this clone: The junction departs from the called germline gene at one end, perhaps through a read error. The rearrangement joins TRBV28 to TRBJ2-7; TRBD1 agrees at 9 bases. CDR3 size: 12 residues. CDR1 MDHEN and CDR2 SYDVKM come from the germline V gene. This CDR3 is CASSLLGTGLNF. The CDR3 region has the DNA TGTGCCAGCAGTTTACTCGGGACAGGGCTTAACTTC.